Shown below are 30 T cell receptor beta chains from a single sample sequenced in a study of technical replicates of blood from a handful of donors. The protocol was immunoSEQ multiplex PCR, while the TCRdb copy is restricted to in-frame clones and leaves out a portion. The sample carries tens of thousands of clones, around 90% recorded once. The sequenced material came from T cells isolated from PBMCs. These receptors were collected from a human donor in good health.

V usage is TRBV27 and J usage is TRBJ2-1; D might be TRBD2 (7 bases). V lost 4 bases, J lost 4 bases, and 23 bases lay in between. This CDR3 is 18 amino acids long. From germline, CDR1 is MNHEY and CDR2 SMNVEV (reference sequence). The CDR3 DNA follows: TGTGCCAGCAGTTCAAAACAGATAGGGGGGGCGACATACAATGAGCAGTTCTTC. Translated: CASSSKQIGGATYNEQFF.

The V gene is TRBV19, the J gene TRBJ1-5; perhaps TRBD1 as D (6 bases). Trimming stripped 2 bases from V and 7 bases from J, with 15 bases between. The CDR3 length is 15 residues. Germline V gene lookup returns CDR1 LNHDA and CDR2 SQIVND (reference sequence). The CDR3 here is CASSIQRGARQPQHF. As DNA, the CDR3 is TGTGCCAGTAGTATACAACGGGGGGCTAGGCAGCCCCAGCATTTT.

The J gene is TRBJ2-1, the V gene TRBV7-7; 7 nucleotides align to TRBD1. This CDR3 spans 12 amino acids. CDR1 SSHAT and CDR2 FNYEAQ come from the germline V gene (reference sequence). Unmatched junction bases numbered 5, after V lost 6 bases and J lost 9 bases. CDR3 protein: CASSPNRGEQFF. Here the CDR3 DNA reads TGTGCCAGCAGTCCGAACAGGGGTGAGCAGTTCTTC.

The genes are TRBV5-1 and TRBJ2-7; 10 bases align to TRBD2. The V gene end was trimmed by 4 bases and the J gene end by 2 bases; junction bases not matched to a gene: 3. The CDR3 consists of 14 residues. Germline CDR1 reads SGHRS; CDR2 reads YFSETQ. CDR3 coding DNA: TGCGCCAGCAGCCCAACTAGCGGGGCCTACGAGCAGTACTTC. Translation gives CASSPTSGAYEQYF.

The V and J genes are TRBV6-5 and TRBJ1-2; a possible D gene is TRBD1 (5 bases). Between the trimmed V and J ends, which lost 2 bases and 4 bases, there was a span of 11 bases. The CDR3 loop spans 14 amino acids. CDR1 and CDR2 from the germline V gene are MNHEY and SVGAGI. CDR3 coding DNA: TGTGCCAGCAGTTACGGGGCAGGCAGCTATGGCTACACCTTC. It yields the protein CASSYGAGSYGYTF.

The chain couples TRBV5-6 to TRBJ1-2; possibly TRBD1 for D (6 bases). CDR3 size: 14 residues. Germline V gene sequence: CDR1 SGHDT, CDR2 YYEEEE. V lost 2 bases, J lost 6 bases, and 14 bases lay in between. The CDR3 protein is CASSFGHRVDGYTF. The CDR3 DNA reads as TGTGCCAGCAGCTTTGGACACAGGGTAGATGGCTACACCTTC.

The CDR3 region has the DNA TGTGCCAGCAGCTTAGCGGTAGGGGAAGGTTTCACAGATACGCAGTATTTT. Protein: CASSLAVGEGFTDTQYF. The chain uses TRBV7-9 and TRBJ2-3; possibly TRBD1 for D (5 bases). In germline, CDR1 is SEHNR, CDR2 FQNEAQ (reference sequence). The V end was cut by 0 bases, the J end by 2 bases, with 15 bases between. This CDR3 comprises 17 residues.

This clone was recorded a few times. V usage is TRBV30 and J usage is TRBJ1-6; 9 positions agree with TRBD1. Germline CDR1 GTSNPN, CDR2 SVGIG (reference sequence). This CDR3 has 13 residues. The ends lost 3 bases at V and 9 bases at J; junction bases unmatched: 3. The CDR3 loop is CAWSTGGLSPLHF. The DNA of the CDR3 is TGTGCCTGGAGCACAGGGGGCCTTTCACCCCTCCACTTT.

The chain joins TRBV6-5 to TRBJ1-1, with TRBD1 matching 7 bases. Germline V gene data show CDR1 as MNHEY and CDR2 as SVGAGI. The CDR3 consists of 15 residues. Trimming took 6 bases from V and 4 from J; bases not matched to a gene: 11. The CDR3 region has the DNA TGTGCCAGCAGCTCCCGGACAGGTGATGGCACTGAAGCTTTCTTT. This sequence encodes CASSSRTGDGTEAFF.

The J gene is TRBJ1-1, the V gene TRBV9, with TRBD1 identical over 7 bases. V was pared by 3 bases and J by 5 bases, with 1 base of the junction left unmatched. This CDR3 is 12 amino acids long. CDR1 is SGDLS and CDR2 is YYNGEE in the germline V gene. The CDR3 region has the DNA TGTGCCAGCAGCGGACAGGGAACTGAAGCTTTCTTT. Protein: CASSGQGTEAFF.

The chain has TRBV19 and TRBJ1-1; D remains unclear. Trimming stripped 4 bases from V and 1 base from J, with 22 bases between. Germline CDR1 reads LNHDA; CDR2 reads SQIVND (reference sequence). The CDR3 runs to 18 residues. The CDR3 bases are TGTGCCAGTAGTAAACCCACTCGGCGGGAGTGGGGGAACACTGAAGCTTTCTTT. It encodes CASSKPTRREWGNTEAFF.

The V and J genes are TRBV19 and TRBJ1-1, with TRBD1 matching 10 bases. CDR3 length: 15 residues. V was pared by 4 bases and J by 9 bases, with 11 bases of the junction left unmatched. Germline loops: CDR1 LNHDA, CDR2 SQIVND (reference sequence). The chain's CDR3 is CASSTIGTGDNQAFF. The CDR3 coding sequence is TGTGCCAGTAGTACCATAGGGACAGGGGACAATCAAGCTTTCTTT.

The chain joins TRBV27 to TRBJ2-5, with D unresolved. The CDR3 runs to 14 residues. The germline gives CDR1 MNHEY, CDR2 SMNVEV (reference sequence). Trimming shortened V by 3 bases and J by 0 bases, and 8 bases separated the two germline ends. The CDR3, as DNA: TGTGCCAGCAGTTTCAACACCGACCAAGAGACCCAGTACTTC. It encodes CASSFNTDQETQYF.

The chain joins TRBV13 to TRBJ2-5; 11 bases map to TRBD2. J lost 5 bases, V lost 1 base, and 9 bases had no gene match. This CDR3 region has 17 residues. Germline V gives CDR1 PRHDT, CDR2 FYEKMQ (reference sequence). The CDR3 here is CASSLASLAGVTETQYF. CDR3 nucleotide sequence: TGTGCCAGCAGCTTAGCCTCACTAGCGGGAGTTACGGAGACCCAGTACTTC.

V usage is TRBV25-1 and J usage is TRBJ1-4, with D possibly being TRBD1 (6 bases). Trimming removed 6 bases at V and 8 bases at J, with 13 bases between. Germline-derived CDR1 and CDR2 are MGHDK and SYGVNS. This CDR3 has 13 amino acids. The CDR3 sequence: CASRSGAREKLFF. In DNA form, the CDR3 reads TGTGCCAGCAGATCAGGGGCGCGCGAAAAACTGTTTTTT.

The chain has TRBV19 and TRBJ1-1; D is uncertain. Trimming shortened V by 1 base and J by 6 bases, and 6 bases separated the two germline ends. The V gene's germline CDR1 is LNHDA and CDR2 SQIVND (reference sequence). This CDR3 is 12 amino acids long. This chain's CDR3 is CASSIGSPEAFF. CDR3 nucleotides: TGTGCCAGTAGTATAGGGAGTCCTGAAGCTTTCTTT.

The V gene is TRBV11-3, the J gene TRBJ2-7; tentative D call: TRBD2 (6 bases). V dropped 3 bases and J dropped 3 bases, with 12 bases sitting between them. The germline gives CDR1 SGHNT, CDR2 YENEEA. The CDR3 length is 14 residues. The CDR3 DNA reads TGTGCCAGCAGCTTGACGGGACTCAACTACGAGCAGTACTTC. Protein: CASSLTGLNYEQYF.

The V call is TRBV11-2, the J call TRBJ2-4; 7 nucleotides line up with TRBD2. The CDR3 loop spans 15 amino acids. Germline V lookup: CDR1 SGHAT, CDR2 FQNNGV. The trim removed 6 bases at V and 0 bases at J, leaving 5 bases unmatched. The DNA for the CDR3 is TGTGCCAGCAGTTCCATAGCGGGAGCCAAAAACATTCAGTACTTC. Protein product: CASSSIAGAKNIQYF.

The V call is TRBV9, the J call TRBJ2-5; TRBD2 matches 9 bases. J lost 5 bases, V lost 3 bases, and 11 bases had no gene match. This CDR3 has 16 residues. CDR1 SGDLS and CDR2 YYNGEE come from the germline V gene. The CDR3 region is CASSAPGLALPETQYF. The CDR3, as DNA: TGTGCCAGCAGCGCCCCGGGACTAGCCCTCCCTGAGACCCAGTACTTC. Full variable domain (remainder filled in from reference TRBV9 and TRBJ2-5): DSGVTQTPKHLITATGQRVTLRCSPRSGDLSVYWYQQSLDQGLQFLIQYYNGEERAKGNILERFSAQQFPDLHSELNLSSLELGDSALYFCASSAPGLALPETQYFGPGTRLLVL.

V gene TRBV7-8 combines with J gene TRBJ2-5, with TRBD2 matching 7 bases. Germline V gives CDR1 SGHVS, CDR2 FQNEAQ. V lost 2 bases, J lost 4 bases, and 10 bases stayed unmatched. The CDR3 covers 16 residues. Written as DNA, the CDR3 is TGTGCCAGCAGCTTAAGCCTAACTAGCGCCCTAGAGACCCAGTACTTC. The encoded protein is CASSLSLTSALETQYF.

V gene TRBV9 combines with J gene TRBJ2-5; 11 bases match TRBD2. CDR1 and CDR2 (germline): SGDLS, YYNGEE. The V segment lost 0 bases and the J segment 3 bases; nucleotides outside the gene matches: 7. CDR3 length: 17 residues. CDR3 residues: CASSVGVTSGREETQYF. The DNA for the CDR3 is TGTGCCAGCAGCGTAGGCGTAACTAGCGGGAGAGAAGAGACCCAGTACTTC.

J is TRBJ2-7 and V is TRBV5-1; 7 nucleotides align to TRBD1. Germline V gene lookup returns CDR1 SGHRS and CDR2 YFSETQ. The ends lost 0 bases at V and 2 bases at J; junction bases unmatched: 2. The CDR3 has 14 residues. DNA of the CDR3: TGCGCCAGCAGCTTGGAGGGGGCCCCCTACGAGCAGTACTTC. It encodes CASSLEGAPYEQYF.

With regard to this clone: It is unclear where the CDR3 begins or ends on the DNA, so no DNA is shown, and the CDR3 is as TCRdb lists it. This sequence joins TRBV5-1 and TRBJ2-2; TRBD2 reflects the table's D call only, with no check against the DNA. Germline CDR1 and CDR2: SGHRS and YFSETQ. The CDR3 is 11 amino acids long, termini counted. The CDR3 sequence: CASILSGSCFF.

The chain couples TRBV2 to TRBJ2-1; 7 nucleotides match TRBD2. Per germline, CDR1 SNHLY and CDR2 FYNNEI. The CDR3 extends over 14 amino acids. The V segment lost 7 bases and the J segment 7 bases; nucleotides outside the gene matches: 10. This CDR3 is CASTLAGAGNEQFF. CDR3 coding DNA: TGTGCCAGCACCCTCGCGGGAGCGGGGAATGAGCAGTTCTTC.

The chain recombines TRBV2 with TRBJ1-3; the D is unclear. With 5 bases removed from V and 5 bases from J, the gap between germline ends came to 4 bases. The CDR3 is made up of 11 amino acids. Germline CDR1 SNHLY, CDR2 FYNNEI. In DNA, the CDR3 is TGTGCCAGCAGTTATAGAAACACCATATATTTT. As protein: CASSYRNTIYF.

The V call is TRBV6-1, the J call TRBJ2-7; possibly TRBD2 for D (6 bases). Germline V lookup: CDR1 MNHNS, CDR2 SASEGT. V was cut by 8 bases and J by 3 bases, with 20 bases left in between. CDR3 size: 15 residues. The CDR3 region is CASEGEGRESYEQYF. DNA of the CDR3: TGTGCCAGCGAAGGGGAAGGTCGGGAGAGCTACGAGCAGTACTTC.

The V call is TRBV6-6, the J call TRBJ2-7, with 7 nucleotides matching TRBD1. Germline V gene lookup returns CDR1 MNHNY and CDR2 SVGAGI (reference sequence). The CDR3 covers 14 residues. The ends lost 5 bases at V and 5 bases at J; junction bases unmatched: 9. The CDR3 here is CASSLYRGSDEQYF. The CDR3 coding sequence is TGTGCCAGCAGTCTATACAGGGGTTCGGACGAGCAGTACTTC.

This chain connects TRBV18 to TRBJ1-1; no clear D gene. Trimming took off 3 bases at V and 1 base at J, with 12 bases between the two ends. The CDR3 is 15 amino acids. CDR1 is KGHSH, CDR2 LQKENI, per germline. The CDR3 here is CASSPRAGENTEAFF. DNA of the CDR3: TGTGCCAGCTCACCCCGAGCGGGAGAGAACACTGAAGCTTTCTTT.

V and J are TRBV5-1 and TRBJ2-7; TRBD2 aligns across 15 bases. The CDR3 runs to 15 residues. Germline CDR1 reads SGHRS; CDR2 reads YFSETQ. The trim removed 4 bases at V and 7 bases at J, leaving 6 bases unmatched. Here the CDR3 DNA reads TGCGCCAGCAGCCGCGGACTAGCGGGGGGGCTTGAGCAGTACTTC. Amino acid sequence: CASSRGLAGGLEQYF.

This sequence joins TRBV11-2 and TRBJ1-3; perhaps TRBD1 as D (5 bases). V was shortened by 7 bases and J by 3 bases, with 7 bases between the two germline ends. Germline V lookup: CDR1 SGHAT, CDR2 FQNNGV. The length of the CDR3 is 12 residues. This CDR3 is CASKTVGNTIYF. CDR3 in DNA: TGTGCCAGCAAGACAGTTGGAAACACCATATATTTT.